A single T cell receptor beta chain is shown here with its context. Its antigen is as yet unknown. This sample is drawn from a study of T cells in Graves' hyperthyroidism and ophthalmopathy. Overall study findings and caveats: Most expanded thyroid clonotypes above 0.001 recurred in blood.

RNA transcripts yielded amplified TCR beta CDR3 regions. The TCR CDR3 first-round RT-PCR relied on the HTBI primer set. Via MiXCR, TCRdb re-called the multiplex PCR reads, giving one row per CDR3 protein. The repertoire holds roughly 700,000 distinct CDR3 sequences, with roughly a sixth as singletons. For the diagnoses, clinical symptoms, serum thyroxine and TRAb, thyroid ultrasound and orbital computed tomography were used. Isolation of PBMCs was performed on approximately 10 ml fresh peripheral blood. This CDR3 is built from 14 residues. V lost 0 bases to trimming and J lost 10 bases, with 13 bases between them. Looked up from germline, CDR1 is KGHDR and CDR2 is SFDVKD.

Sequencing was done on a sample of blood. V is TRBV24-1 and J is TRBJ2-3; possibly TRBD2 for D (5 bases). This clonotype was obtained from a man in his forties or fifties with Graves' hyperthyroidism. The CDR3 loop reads CATSDLTRPLAQYF. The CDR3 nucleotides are TGTGCCACCAGTGATTTGACTAGACCCCTAGCGCAGTATTTT.